The 16 T cell receptor beta chains below come from one sample, sequenced in a study of T-cell reconstitution after alpha-beta-depleted transplantation in children. Preparation of the TCRbeta library involved a method that used unique molecular identifiers. TCRdb reanalysed the PCR reads using MiXCR and keeps one entry per CDR3 protein. The sample lists 550,000 to 600,000 distinct CDR3 sequences, under 25% occurring once. Sequenced here: PBMCs, mostly from graft donor cells, sampled 360 days after TCRalphabeta/CD19-depleted stem cell transplant. The receptors were sampled from a boy younger than two who had a stem cell transplant for acute myeloid leukemia, so the T cells may come from the graft donor.

The rearrangement uses TRBV11-2 and TRBJ1-1; unclear D gene. Trimming pared 6 bases from V and 5 bases from J, leaving 10 bases between. Looked up from germline, CDR1 is SGHAT and CDR2 is FQNNGV. The CDR3 consists of 12 residues. The CDR3 sequence is CASRKIGTEAFF. CDR3 DNA: TGTGCCAGCAGGAAAATAGGGACTGAAGCTTTCTTT.

This clonotype was counted ten times or more. CDR3 in DNA: TGTGCCAGCAGCACCACCGGGACTATCTACGAGCAGTACGTC. It translates to CASSTTGTIYEQYV. The chain recombines TRBV6-2 or TRBV6-3 with TRBJ2-7, with 7 bases lining up with TRBD2. Germline V gene data show CDR1 as MNHEY and CDR2 as SVGEGT. This CDR3 has 14 residues. J gave up 3 bases and V 6 bases, and 8 bases lay outside the gene matches.

This clonotype showed up many times. The V and J genes are TRBV27 and TRBJ2-3; D is unresolved. Deletions cut 8 bases from V and 5 bases from J, with 11 bases between. Germline CDR1 MNHEY, CDR2 SMNVEV (reference sequence). CDR3 length: 12 residues. As DNA, the CDR3 is TGTGCCAGCTCCTCCCTTGGAGATACGCAGTATTTT. Its translation: CASSSLGDTQYF.

The sample holds many counts of this clonotype. V is TRBV20-1 and J is TRBJ2-7; 7 nucleotides match TRBD1. Germline V CDR1 and CDR2: DFQATT, SNEGSKA (reference sequence). V shed 3 bases and J 1 base; nucleotides not matched to a gene: 15. This CDR3 is 17 amino acids long. The CDR3 protein is CSASPTPDRVRSYEQYF. CDR3 coding DNA: TGCAGTGCTAGCCCTACCCCTGACAGGGTTCGGTCCTACGAGCAGTACTTC.

This chain uses TRBV28 with TRBJ2-2, with TRBD1 matching 9 bases. Germline CDR1 reads MDHEN; CDR2 reads SYDVKM. The CDR3 contains 16 residues. V shed 5 bases and J 5 bases; nucleotides not matched to a gene: 9. The CDR3 sequence is CASSPSTGTGTGELFF. The DNA for the CDR3 is TGTGCCAGCAGTCCTTCCACCGGGACAGGGACCGGGGAGCTGTTTTTT.

The rearrangement joins TRBV20-1 to TRBJ2-7; TRBD2 might be the D (5 bases). V lost 0 bases, J lost 2 bases, and 8 bases lay in between. CDR1 and CDR2 (germline): DFQATT, SNEGSKA (reference sequence). The CDR3 contains 13 residues. The CDR3 DNA sequence: TGCAGTGCTAGAGACGCCGGGGCCTACGAGCAGTACTTC. This encodes CSARDAGAYEQYF.

This clonotype was seen at least ten times. The genes are TRBV4-1 and TRBJ2-3; the match to TRBD2 covers 9 bases. Germline V gives CDR1 MGHRA, CDR2 YSYEKL. V was clipped by 1 base and J by 5 bases; unmatched bases: 7. This CDR3 is built from 16 residues. The CDR3, as DNA: TGCGCCAGCAGCCAAGTCGCGGGGGGGAAGGGAGATACGCAGTATTTT. It encodes CASSQVAGGKGDTQYF.

In its sample, this clonotype was seen many times. The rearrangement joins TRBV20-1 to TRBJ2-6, with D unresolved. This CDR3 comprises 15 residues. Deletions cut 6 bases from V and 1 base from J, with 13 bases between. Looked up from germline, CDR1 is DFQATT and CDR2 is SNEGSKA (reference sequence). CDR3 sequence (DNA): TGCAGTGCGATAGCTCGGAGTTCTGGGGCCAACGTCCTGACTTTC. Protein: CSAIARSSGANVLTF.

This clonotype was found a few times. V gene TRBV25-1 combines with J gene TRBJ2-7; possibly TRBD1 for D (5 bases). V was pared by 4 bases and J by 7 bases, with 17 bases between. The CDR3 spans 14 residues. The germline gives CDR1 MGHDK, CDR2 SYGVNS. The CDR3: CASSVGLRTEEQYF. CDR3 sequence (DNA): TGTGCCAGCAGTGTGGGGCTACGAACGGAAGAGCAGTACTTC.

This clonotype came up many times. V and J are TRBV29-1 and TRBJ2-1; TRBD2 might be the D (7 bases). The germline gives CDR1 SQVTM, CDR2 ANQGSEA. This CDR3 is 15 amino acids long. The ends were cut back, 5 bases at V and 3 bases at J, with 17 bases in the middle. The CDR3 DNA reads as TGCAGCGTTTCCCCTAGGGGGGGGAACTACAATGAGCAGTTCTTC. Translation gives CSVSPRGGNYNEQFF.

The gene calls are TRBV6-5 and TRBJ2-2; TRBD2 is a possible D gene (6 bases). Germline V gene lookup returns CDR1 MNHEY and CDR2 SVGAGI. The germline V and J ends were trimmed by 2 bases and 7 bases, with 11 bases remaining between them. The CDR3 spans 14 residues. CDR3 coding DNA: TGTGCCAGCAGTTACAGGGTCGGGGGCGGGGAGCTGTTTTTT. This encodes CASSYRVGGGELFF.

V is TRBV12-3 or TRBV12-4 and J is TRBJ1-3, with a weak D call TRBD1 (6 bases). Trimming shortened V by 4 bases and J by 0 bases, and 16 bases separated the two germline ends. The CDR3 runs 17 residues. DNA of the CDR3: TGTGCCAGCAGTTCCCGCCGGGACACTTACTCTGGAAACACCATATATTTT. Its translation: CASSSRRDTYSGNTIYF.

This clonotype has more than one count but fewer than ten. The rearrangement joins TRBV20-1 to TRBJ1-1; D is unresolved. Germline CDR1 is DFQATT and CDR2 is SNEGSKA (reference sequence). The CDR3 extends over 10 amino acids. This chain's CDR3 is CTALNTEAFF. CDR3 nucleotide sequence: TGCACAGCTTTAAACACTGAAGCTTTCTTT.

This clonotype was recorded many times. The rearrangement uses TRBV6-2 or TRBV6-3 and TRBJ2-5; the match to TRBD2 covers 11 bases. CDR3 length: 15 amino acids. Losses at the gene ends were 6 bases for V and 3 bases for J; bases not matched to a gene: 6. Germline V lookup: CDR1 MNHEY, CDR2 SVGEGT. Here the CDR3 reads CASSSGLAGEETQYF. DNA for the CDR3: TGTGCCAGCAGCTCAGGACTAGCGGGCGAAGAGACCCAGTACTTC.

The chain uses TRBV15 and TRBJ2-1, with D tentatively TRBD2 (7 bases). Germline V CDR1 and CDR2: LNHNV, YYDKDF (reference sequence). This CDR3 has 17 residues. Trimming removed 1 base from V and 6 bases from J, with 19 bases in between. The CDR3 sequence is CATSRGVKGGWGNEQFF. The CDR3 DNA reads TGTGCCACCAGCAGAGGGGTAAAGGGGGGGTGGGGCAATGAGCAGTTCTTC.

This clonotype was found a few times. V gene TRBV28 combines with J gene TRBJ2-5; a weak D match, TRBD2 (7 bases). The V gene's germline CDR1 is MDHEN and CDR2 SYDVKM. There are 17 residues in the CDR3. Trimming removed 4 bases from V and 1 base from J, with 19 bases in between. Here the CDR3 reads CASSSLTGRGLQETQYF. CDR3 nucleotide sequence: TGTGCCAGCAGTTCTCTTACAGGGAGGGGTCTCCAAGAGACCCAGTACTTC.